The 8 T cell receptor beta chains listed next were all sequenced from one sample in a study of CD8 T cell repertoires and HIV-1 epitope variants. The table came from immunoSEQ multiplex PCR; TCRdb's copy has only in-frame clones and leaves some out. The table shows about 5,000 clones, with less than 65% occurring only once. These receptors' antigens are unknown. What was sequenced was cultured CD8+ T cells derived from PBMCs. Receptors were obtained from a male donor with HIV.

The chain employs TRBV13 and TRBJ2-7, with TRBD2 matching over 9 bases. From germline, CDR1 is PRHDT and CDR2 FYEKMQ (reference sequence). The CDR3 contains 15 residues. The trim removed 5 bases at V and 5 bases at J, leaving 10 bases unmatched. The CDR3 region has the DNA TGTGCCAGCAGCACCGTAGCGGGAGAAATCCACGAGCAGTACTTC. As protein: CASSTVAGEIHEQYF. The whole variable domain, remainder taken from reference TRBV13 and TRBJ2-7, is AAGVIQSPRHLIKEKRETATLKCYPIPRHDTVYWYQQGPGQDPQFLISFYEKMQSDKGSIPDRFSAQQFSDYHSELNMSSLELGDSALYFCASSTVAGEIHEQYFGPGTRLTVT.

The CDR3 sequence is CASSSWDYNNYGYTF. CDR3 sequence (DNA): TGTGCCAGCAGTTCCTGGGACTACAATAACTATGGCTACACCTTC. V is TRBV28 and J is TRBJ1-2; possible D gene TRBD1, 5 bases. The germline V and J ends were trimmed by 4 bases and 1 base, with 13 bases remaining between them. The CDR3 is 15 amino acids. Germline V CDR1 and CDR2: MDHEN, SYDVKM.

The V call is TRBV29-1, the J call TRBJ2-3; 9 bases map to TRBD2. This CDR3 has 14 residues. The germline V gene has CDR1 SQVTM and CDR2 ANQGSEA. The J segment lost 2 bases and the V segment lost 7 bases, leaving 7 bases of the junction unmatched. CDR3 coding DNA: TGCAGCGCTGTACTAGCGGGTTTCACAGATACGCAGTATTTT. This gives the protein CSAVLAGFTDTQYF.

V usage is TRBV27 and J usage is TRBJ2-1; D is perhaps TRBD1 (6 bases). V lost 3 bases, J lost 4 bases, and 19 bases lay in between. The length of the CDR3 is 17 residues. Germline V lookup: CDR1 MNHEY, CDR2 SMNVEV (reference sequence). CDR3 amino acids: CASSFAGAPMYYNEQFF. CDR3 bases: TGTGCCAGCAGTTTCGCAGGGGCCCCTATGTATTACAATGAGCAGTTCTTC.

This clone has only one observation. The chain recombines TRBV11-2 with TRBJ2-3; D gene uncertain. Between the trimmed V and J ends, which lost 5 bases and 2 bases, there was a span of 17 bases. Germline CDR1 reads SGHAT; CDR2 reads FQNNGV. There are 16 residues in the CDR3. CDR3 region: CASSTSVASATDTQYF. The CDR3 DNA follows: TGTGCCAGCAGCACATCCGTGGCGTCAGCCACAGATACGCAGTATTTT.

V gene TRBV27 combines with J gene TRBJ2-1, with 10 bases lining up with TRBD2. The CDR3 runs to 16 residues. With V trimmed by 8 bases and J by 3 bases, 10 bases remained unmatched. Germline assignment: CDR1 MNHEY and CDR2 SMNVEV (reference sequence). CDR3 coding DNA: TGTGCCAGCCGATCCGCCGGGACTAGCGTCTACAATGAGCAGTTCTTC. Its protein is CASRSAGTSVYNEQFF.

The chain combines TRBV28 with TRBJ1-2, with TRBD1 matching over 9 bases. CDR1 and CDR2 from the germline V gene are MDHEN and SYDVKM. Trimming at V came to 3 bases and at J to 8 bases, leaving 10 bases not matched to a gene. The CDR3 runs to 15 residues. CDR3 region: CASSLVPRTGDGYTF. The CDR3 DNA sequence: TGTGCCAGCAGTTTGGTACCTAGGACAGGGGACGGCTACACCTTC.

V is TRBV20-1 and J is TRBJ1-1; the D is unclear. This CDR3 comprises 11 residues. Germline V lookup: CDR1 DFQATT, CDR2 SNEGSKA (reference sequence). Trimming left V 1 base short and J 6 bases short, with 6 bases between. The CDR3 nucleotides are TGCAGTGCTAGAGTGGGCGCTGAAGCTTTCTTT. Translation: CSARVGAEAFF.